The T cell receptor (beta chain) described here comes from a study of cytomegalovirus exposure and HLA in healthy donors. Overall study: Tens of millions of unique TCRs, all from HLA-typed donors, were included in an early release of the data. Study-level findings and limits: Per a prior analysis, the majority of TCR beta V segments were productive roughly 87% or roughly 30% of the time. V- and J-gene trimming in TCR beta was tied to a missense DCLRE1C variant by an analysis performed later.

The PCR used 60 Vbeta and 13 Jbeta primers. TCRdb keeps only in-frame clones here, not all; method: immunoSEQ multiplex PCR. The top ten hold around 1.7% of the sample, which has roughly 190,000 clones, roughly 85% seen once. Regarding this clone: Its antigen is still unknown.

The CDR3 loop spans 14 amino acids. The V gene's germline CDR1 is MDHEN and CDR2 SYDVKM. Trimming pared 2 bases from V and 8 bases from J, leaving 15 bases between. The sample consisted of PBMCs. The origin of this receptor is a woman under 30 in good health and CMV-seronegative. This sequence joins TRBV28 and TRBJ1-2; D is undetermined. The chain's CDR3 is CASSLSFFWRGYTF. In nucleotides, the CDR3 is TGTGCCAGCAGTTTAAGTTTTTTTTGGAGGGGCTACACCTTC.